The 17 T cell receptor beta chains presented below share a single source sample, sequenced in a study of lymphopenia after photon versus proton radiotherapy. Clones were sequenced by immunoSEQ multiplex PCR, and TCRdb holds only the in-frame ones, with some missing. This table holds 55,000 to 75,000 clones, just over 90% found once. This specimen consisted of peripheral blood, obtained from a patient treated with photon-based radiotherapy. Source of these receptors: a woman aged 70 to 79 with pancreatic cancer.

The chain joins TRBV10-2 to TRBJ1-1; D call uncertain. Trimming removed 2 bases from V and 5 bases from J, with 12 bases in between. From germline, CDR1 is WSHSY and CDR2 SAAADI. The CDR3 has 14 residues. CDR3 amino acids: CASSEAGGGTEAFF. In nucleotides, the CDR3 is TGCGCCAGCAGTGAGGCGGGCGGTGGAACTGAAGCTTTCTTT.

J is TRBJ2-3 and V is TRBV5-1, with D unclear. Trimming left V 6 bases short and J 0 bases short, with 14 bases between. CDR1 SGHRS and CDR2 YFSETQ come from the germline V gene. The length of the CDR3 is 15 residues. The CDR3 coding sequence is TGCGCCAGCAAGATTAGGTTCGCTAGCACAGATACGCAGTATTTT. It specifies CASKIRFASTDTQYF.

The V gene is TRBV30, the J gene TRBJ2-3, with D unclear. Germline loops: CDR1 GTSNPN, CDR2 SVGIG (reference sequence). There are 14 residues in the CDR3. Trimming left V 2 bases short and J 10 bases short, with 19 bases between. The CDR3 reads CAWSRSSRVSAQYF. CDR3 DNA: TGTGCCTGGAGTAGGAGCTCCCGGGTCTCAGCGCAGTATTTT.

The chain uses TRBV6-1 and TRBJ2-3, with 8 bases fitting TRBD1. CDR3 length: 15 residues. After removal of 10 bases from V and 4 bases from J, the junction contained 13 bases not matched to a gene. Per the germline V gene, CDR1 is MNHNS and CDR2 is SASEGT. The CDR3 nucleotides are TGTGCCACCTATCGGGGACAGGACCGCGCAGATACGCAGTATTTT. It translates to CATYRGQDRADTQYF.

The chain carries TRBV7-3 and TRBJ2-1; 10 nucleotides agree with TRBD2. This CDR3 has 15 residues. With V trimmed by 5 bases and J by 6 bases, 7 bases remained unmatched. Germline assignment: CDR1 SGHTA and CDR2 FQGTGA. The chain's CDR3 is CASSPSGSRPNEQFF. The CDR3 DNA is TGTGCCAGCAGCCCTAGCGGGAGTCGACCCAATGAGCAGTTCTTC.

The CDR3 DNA sequence: TGTGCCAGCAGTGGGGAGGGGGTCGGAGACATTCAGTACTTC. This sequence encodes CASSGEGVGDIQYF. This chain uses TRBV6-1 with TRBJ2-4; maybe TRBD2 (7 bases). The V end was cut by 4 bases, the J end by 8 bases, with 15 bases between. Germline-derived CDR1 and CDR2 are MNHNS and SASEGT. The length of the CDR3 is 14 residues.

The V call is TRBV7-2, the J call TRBJ2-3, with 9 bases identical to TRBD2. Per germline, CDR1 SGHTA and CDR2 FQGNSA. The junction had 16 bases not matched to a gene; V was cut back by 5 bases and J by 1 base. The CDR3 has 19 residues. CDR3: CASSRPGGGRVERTDTQYF. Written as DNA, the CDR3 is TGTGCCAGCAGCCGCCCTGGTGGCGGGAGGGTGGAACGCACAGATACGCAGTATTTT.

The chain is built from TRBV5-1 and TRBJ1-5; 7 bases map to TRBD1. In germline, CDR1 is SGHRS, CDR2 YFSETQ. The CDR3 spans 15 residues. The V segment lost 0 bases and the J segment 4 bases; nucleotides outside the gene matches: 4. CDR3: CASSLAGDRNQPQHF. The CDR3 nucleotides read TGCGCCAGCAGCTTGGCGGGGGACAGAAATCAGCCCCAGCATTTT.

This clone was detected once. The chain is built from TRBV19 and TRBJ1-1; no firm D call. Trimming pared 5 bases from V and 1 base from J, leaving 14 bases between. Germline V CDR1 and CDR2: LNHDA, SQIVND (reference sequence). This CDR3 comprises 15 residues. CDR3 protein: CASSPSSAGNTEAFF. The CDR3 nucleotides are TGTGCCAGTAGTCCAAGCTCCGCAGGGAACACTGAAGCTTTCTTT.

A few counts support this clone. This rearrangement joins TRBV18 to TRBJ2-3; no reliable D call. The CDR3 extends over 14 amino acids. Trimming removed 3 bases from V and 1 base from J, with 8 bases in between. CDR1 KGHSH and CDR2 LQKENI come from the germline V gene. CDR3 sequence reads: CASSPPMGTDTQYF. CDR3 nucleotides: TGTGCCAGCTCACCCCCAATGGGCACAGATACGCAGTATTTT.

The chain employs TRBV5-4 and TRBJ1-4; weak D call: TRBD1 (5 bases). The CDR3 length is 14 residues. Trimming stripped 3 bases from V and 8 bases from J, with 14 bases between. CDR1 and CDR2 from the germline V gene are SGHNT and YYREEE (reference sequence). CDR3 nucleotides: TGTGCCAGCAGCTCGTGGGGGGAGAGGGAAAAACTGTTTTTT. This translates into CASSSWGEREKLFF.

This sequence joins TRBV30 and TRBJ2-1; 8 bases align to TRBD2. This CDR3 contains 14 residues. The J segment lost 10 bases and the V segment lost 0 bases, leaving 8 bases of the junction unmatched. Germline lookup yields CDR1 GTSNPN and CDR2 SVGIG (reference sequence). The DNA of the CDR3 is TGTGCCTGGAGTGTATTAGGAGCGGGAGACGAGCAGTTCTTC. This codes for CAWSVLGAGDEQFF.

This clone appeared a single time. The V gene is TRBV28, the J gene TRBJ1-2; D perhaps matches TRBD1 (6 bases). Deletions cut 3 bases from V and 4 bases from J, with 12 bases between. The CDR3 has 14 residues. Germline V CDR1 and CDR2: MDHEN, SYDVKM. The CDR3 coding sequence is TGTGCCAGCAGTTTCCCCCCGACAGGCTATGGCTACACCTTC. Amino acid sequence: CASSFPPTGYGYTF.

This rearrangement joins TRBV6-5 to TRBJ2-7; unclear D gene. Germline CDR1 is MNHEY and CDR2 is SVGAGI. The CDR3 sequence is 15 residues long. V dropped 0 bases and J dropped 3 bases, with 12 bases sitting between them. The CDR3 DNA follows: TGTGCCAGCAGTTACTCGAAGGCGTTAGACTACGAGCAGTACTTC. It yields the protein CASSYSKALDYEQYF.

With respect to this clone: Germline is not matched at one junction end, which may reflect a read error. The chain joins TRBV7-7 to TRBJ2-2; 10 bases map to TRBD2. This CDR3 is 18 amino acids long. Germline V gives CDR1 SSHAT, CDR2 FNYEAQ (reference sequence). The CDR3 spells CASSLGRPGLATTGELFF. The DNA for the CDR3 is TGTGCTAGCAGCTTAGGGAGGCCGGGACTAGCGACCACCGGGGAGCTGTTTTTT.

In this sample, this clone turned up once. This chain joins TRBV2 and TRBJ1-3; D not certain. The CDR3 has 13 residues. CDR1 is SNHLY, CDR2 FYNNEI, per germline. V lost 6 bases and J lost 0, with 6 bases in between. The CDR3 DNA reads TGTGCCAGCAGGGCGGACTCTGGAAACACCATATATTTT. It encodes CASRADSGNTIYF.

The chain employs TRBV28 and TRBJ1-1; D gene uncertain. Germline values: CDR1 MDHEN, CDR2 SYDVKM. The V gene lost 7 bases and the J gene lost 0 bases, with 15 bases spanning the gap. This CDR3 is built from 15 residues. CDR3: CASTSTGNMNTEAFF. CDR3 sequence (DNA): TGTGCCAGCACTAGTACGGGGAACATGAACACTGAAGCTTTCTTT.